These T cell receptor beta chains were read from a single sample in a study of blood T cells in healthy people across ages. MiXCR was run by TCRdb on the 5' RACE reads, yielding one entry per CDR3 protein. The data contain fewer than 700,000 distinct CDR3 sequences, around 38% of them singletons. The sample consisted of blood. The receptors originated from a man older than 75 in good health. Both conserved end residues are part of each CDR3. D genes are given only for firm matches. Size tells how often a clone was seen (once, few, many) or the class of an expanded clone, and some rows leave it out.

clone size: -; V gene: TRBV27; D gene: -; J gene: TRBJ2-3; CDR3 protein: CASSLTLADTQYF; CDR3 DNA: TGTGCCAGCAGTTTAACGTTGGCAGATACGCAGTATTTT
clone size: -; V gene: TRBV12-3/TRBV12-4; D gene: -; J gene: TRBJ1-4; CDR3 protein: CASSLNRIEKLFF; CDR3 DNA: TGTGCCAGCAGTTTGAACAGGATTGAAAAACTGTTTTTT
clone size: few; V gene: TRBV27; D gene: -; J gene: TRBJ2-1; CDR3 protein: CASSGGRLERGTEQFF; CDR3 DNA: TGTGCCAGCAGTGGGGGGCGGCTTGAGCGGGGCACTGAGCAGTTCTTC
clone size: -; V gene: TRBV20-1; D gene: TRBD2; J gene: TRBJ2-1; CDR3 protein: CSARVTTSGSYNEQFF; CDR3 DNA: TGCAGTGCTAGAGTTACCACTAGCGGATCCTACAATGAGCAGTTCTTC
clone size: few; V gene: TRBV2; D gene: TRBD2; J gene: TRBJ2-7; CDR3 protein: CASSGPGLALEQYF; CDR3 DNA: TGTGCCAGCAGTGGACCGGGACTAGCCCTCGAGCAGTACTTC
clone size: -; V gene: TRBV5-5; D gene: -; J gene: TRBJ1-3; CDR3 protein: CASSPTGNTIYF; CDR3 DNA: TGTGCCAGCAGCCCAACTGGAAACACCATATATTTT
clone size: many; V gene: TRBV20-1; D gene: -; J gene: TRBJ2-1; CDR3 protein: CSARDFRRGNNEQFF; CDR3 DNA: TGCAGTGCTAGAGATTTTCGGAGAGGGAACAATGAGCAGTTCTTC
clone size: -; V gene: TRBV3-1; D gene: TRBD2; J gene: TRBJ2-1; CDR3 protein: CASSQGTSGSIYEQFF; CDR3 DNA: TGTGCCAGCAGTCAAGGGACTAGCGGGAGTATCTACGAGCAGTTCTTC
clone size: few; V gene: TRBV3-1; D gene: -; J gene: TRBJ2-1; CDR3 protein: CASSRSGVLYNEQFF; CDR3 DNA: TGTGCCAGCAGCCGTTCAGGGGTACTTTACAATGAGCAGTTCTTC
clone size: -; V gene: TRBV7-8; D gene: TRBD1; J gene: TRBJ2-7; CDR3 protein: CASSSGQPPYEQYF; CDR3 DNA: TGTGCCAGCAGCTCGGGACAGCCACCTTACGAGCAGTACTTC